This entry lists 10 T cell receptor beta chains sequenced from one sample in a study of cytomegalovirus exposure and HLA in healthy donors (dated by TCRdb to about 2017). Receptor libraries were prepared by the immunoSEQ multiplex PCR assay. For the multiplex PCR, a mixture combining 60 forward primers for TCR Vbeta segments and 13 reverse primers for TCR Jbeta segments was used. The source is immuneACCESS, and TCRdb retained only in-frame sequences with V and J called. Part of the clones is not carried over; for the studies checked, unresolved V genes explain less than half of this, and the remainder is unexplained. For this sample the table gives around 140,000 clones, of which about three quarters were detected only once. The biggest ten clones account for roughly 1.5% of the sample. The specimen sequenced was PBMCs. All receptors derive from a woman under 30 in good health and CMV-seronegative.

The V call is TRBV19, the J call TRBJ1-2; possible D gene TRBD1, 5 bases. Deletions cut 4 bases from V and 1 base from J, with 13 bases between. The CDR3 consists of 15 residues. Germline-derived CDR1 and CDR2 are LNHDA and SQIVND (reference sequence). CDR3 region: CASSSDSAVNYGYTF. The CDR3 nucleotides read TGTGCCAGTAGTAGCGACAGCGCCGTTAACTATGGCTACACCTTC.

The CDR3 protein is CASRGEAGKTYEQYF. As DNA, the CDR3 is TGTGCCAGCCGGGGGGAGGCAGGGAAAACCTACGAGCAGTACTTC. The chain has TRBV6-5 and TRBJ2-7; 7 bases map to TRBD2. The CDR3 length is 15 residues. From germline, CDR1 is MNHEY and CDR2 SVGAGI. V lost 8 bases and J lost 2; bases outside the gene matches: 12.

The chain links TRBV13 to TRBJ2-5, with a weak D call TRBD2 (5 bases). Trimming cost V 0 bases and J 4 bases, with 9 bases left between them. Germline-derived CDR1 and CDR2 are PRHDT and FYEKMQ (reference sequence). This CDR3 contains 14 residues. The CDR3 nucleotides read TGTGCCAGCAGCTTAGGGCTAGCCGGAGAGACCCAGTACTTC. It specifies CASSLGLAGETQYF.

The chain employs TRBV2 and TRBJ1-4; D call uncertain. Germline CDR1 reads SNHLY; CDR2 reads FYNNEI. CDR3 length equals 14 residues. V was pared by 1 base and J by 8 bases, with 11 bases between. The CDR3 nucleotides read TGTGCCAGCAGTGAAGAGTCCGGGAGCGAAAAACTGTTTTTT. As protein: CASSEESGSEKLFF.

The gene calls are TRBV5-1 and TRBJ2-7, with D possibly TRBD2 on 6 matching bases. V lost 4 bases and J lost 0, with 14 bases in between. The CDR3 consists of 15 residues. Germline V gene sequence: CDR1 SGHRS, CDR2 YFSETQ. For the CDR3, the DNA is TGCGCCAGCAGCCCCGGGGAGCGGGTCTCCTACGAGCAGTACTTC. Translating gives CASSPGERVSYEQYF.

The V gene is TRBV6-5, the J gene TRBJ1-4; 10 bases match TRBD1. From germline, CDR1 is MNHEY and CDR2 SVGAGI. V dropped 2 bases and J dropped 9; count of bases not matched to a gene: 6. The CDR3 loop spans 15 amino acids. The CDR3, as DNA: TGTGCCAGCAGTTACGGGGGACAGGGGAAGAAAAAACTGTTTTTT. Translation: CASSYGGQGKKKLFF.

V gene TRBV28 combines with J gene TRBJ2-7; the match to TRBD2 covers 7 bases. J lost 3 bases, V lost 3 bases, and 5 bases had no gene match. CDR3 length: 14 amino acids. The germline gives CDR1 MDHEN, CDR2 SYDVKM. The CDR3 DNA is TGTGCCAGCAGTTTCGGCGGGAGCAACTACGAGCAGTACTTC. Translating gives CASSFGGSNYEQYF.

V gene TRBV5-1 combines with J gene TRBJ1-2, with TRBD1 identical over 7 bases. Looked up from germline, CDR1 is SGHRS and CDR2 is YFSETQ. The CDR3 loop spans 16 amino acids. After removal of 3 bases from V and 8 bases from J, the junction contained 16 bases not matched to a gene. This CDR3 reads CASSSQTGAAVGGYTF. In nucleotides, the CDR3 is TGCGCCAGCAGCTCCCAAACAGGGGCAGCTGTAGGAGGCTACACCTTC.

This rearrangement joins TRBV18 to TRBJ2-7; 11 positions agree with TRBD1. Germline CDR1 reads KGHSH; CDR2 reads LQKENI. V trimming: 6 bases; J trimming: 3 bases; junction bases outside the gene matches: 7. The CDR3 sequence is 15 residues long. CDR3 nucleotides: TGTGCCAGCTCCTCGGGACAGGGGGACCTCTACGAGCAGTACTTC. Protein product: CASSSGQGDLYEQYF.

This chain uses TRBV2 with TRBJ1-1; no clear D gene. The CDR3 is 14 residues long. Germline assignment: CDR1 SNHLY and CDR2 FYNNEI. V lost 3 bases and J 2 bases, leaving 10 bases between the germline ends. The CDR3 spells CASSEGNRNTEAFF. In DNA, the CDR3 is TGTGCCAGCAGTGAGGGCAATCGAAACACTGAAGCTTTCTTT.